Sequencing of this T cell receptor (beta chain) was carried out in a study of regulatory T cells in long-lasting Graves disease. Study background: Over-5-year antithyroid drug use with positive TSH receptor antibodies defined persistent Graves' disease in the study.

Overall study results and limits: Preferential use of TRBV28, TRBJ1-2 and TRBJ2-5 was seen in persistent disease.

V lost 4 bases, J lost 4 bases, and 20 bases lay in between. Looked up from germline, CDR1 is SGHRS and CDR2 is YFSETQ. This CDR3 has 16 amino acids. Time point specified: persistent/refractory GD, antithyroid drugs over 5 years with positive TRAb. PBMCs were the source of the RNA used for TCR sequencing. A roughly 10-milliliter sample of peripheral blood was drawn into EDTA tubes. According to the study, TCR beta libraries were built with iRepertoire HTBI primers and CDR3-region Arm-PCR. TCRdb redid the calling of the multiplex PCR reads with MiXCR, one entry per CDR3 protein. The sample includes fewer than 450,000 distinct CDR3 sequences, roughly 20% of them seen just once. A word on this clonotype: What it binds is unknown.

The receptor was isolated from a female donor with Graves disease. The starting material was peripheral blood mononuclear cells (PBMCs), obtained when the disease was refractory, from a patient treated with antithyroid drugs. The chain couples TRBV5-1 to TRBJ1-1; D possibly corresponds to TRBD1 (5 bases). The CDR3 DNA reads TGCGCCAGCAGCCCGGGGGTATTGGAACCGGGCACTGAAGCTTTCTTT. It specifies CASSPGVLEPGTEAFF.